Each of the 23 T cell receptor beta chains below was sequenced from the same sample in a study of T cell responses to AZD1222 COVID-19 vaccine. Repertoires were generated with immunoSEQ multiplex PCR, while TCRdb's copy carries only in-frame clones and drops some. The table includes 140,000 or so clones, about 91% detected once. Sequencing was performed on peripheral blood, taken on day 0 of AZD1222 vaccination. The receptors come from an adult in good health.

This clone was seen a single time. This chain joins TRBV10-3 and TRBJ1-4; no definite D call. The CDR3 extends over 13 amino acids. Germline V gene lookup returns CDR1 ENHRY and CDR2 SYGVKD. The V end lost 4 bases, the J end lost 4 bases, and 7 bases lay between the germline ends. The CDR3 nucleotides read TGTGCCATCAGTGCTGGATTTAATGAAAAACTGTTTTTT. Amino acid sequence: CAISAGFNEKLFF.

This clone was seen once. The chain recombines TRBV5-5 with TRBJ2-6, with 7 bases matching TRBD1. This CDR3 has 16 amino acids. The junction had 7 bases not matched to a gene; V was cut back by 4 bases and J by 3 bases. Germline V gives CDR1 SGHKS, CDR2 YYEKEE (reference sequence). The CDR3 nucleotides read TGTGCCAGCAGCCCACAGGGGATCAGTGGGGCCAACGTCCTGACTTTC. Its translation: CASSPQGISGANVLTF.

The chain recombines TRBV10-3 with TRBJ2-5; tentative D call: TRBD2 (7 bases). This CDR3 comprises 15 residues. Germline V gene sequence: CDR1 ENHRY, CDR2 SYGVKD. Deletions cut 7 bases from V and 2 bases from J, with 17 bases between. The chain's CDR3 is CAIKGGPGTQETQYF. CDR3 DNA: TGTGCCATCAAGGGGGGGCCCGGGACGCAAGAGACCCAGTACTTC.

J is TRBJ1-1 and V is TRBV2; 7 nucleotides match TRBD1. The CDR3 runs to 12 residues. Germline values: CDR1 SNHLY, CDR2 FYNNEI. V trimming: 5 bases; J trimming: 10 bases; junction bases outside the gene matches: 7. The CDR3 here is CASSRQGGSAFF. The CDR3 coding sequence is TGTGCCAGCAGTAGACAGGGAGGATCAGCTTTCTTT.

The chain employs TRBV18 and TRBJ1-2, with 7 bases fitting TRBD1. CDR1 is KGHSH and CDR2 is LQKENI in the germline V gene. The CDR3 runs to 14 residues. V lost 2 bases, J lost 8 bases, and 8 bases stayed unmatched. The CDR3 nucleotides are TGTGCCAGCTCACCAAGAGTGACAGGGTACGGCTACACCTTC. It encodes CASSPRVTGYGYTF.

The chain links TRBV19 to TRBJ1-4; no clear D gene. The CDR3 extends over 18 amino acids. V was clipped by 5 bases and J by 0 bases, with 19 bases between them. Germline loops: CDR1 LNHDA, CDR2 SQIVND (reference sequence). CDR3 residues: CASSPDAGHSATNEKLFF. The CDR3 DNA reads TGTGCCAGTAGTCCGGACGCGGGCCACTCTGCAACTAATGAAAAACTGTTTTTT. The variable domain in full, with the rest retrieved from reference TRBV19 and TRBJ1-4, is DGGITQSPKYLFRKEGQNVTLSCEQNLNHDAMYWYRQDPGQGLRLIYYSQIVNDFQKGDIAEGYSVSREKKESFPLTVTSAQKNPTAFYLCASSPDAGHSATNEKLFFGSGTQLSVL.

The chain joins TRBV20-1 to TRBJ1-2, with 7 bases fitting TRBD1. From germline, CDR1 is DFQATT and CDR2 SNEGSKA (reference sequence). This CDR3 comprises 14 residues. Unmatched junction bases numbered 11, after V lost 3 bases and J lost 7 bases. The CDR3 DNA is TGCAGTGCTAGTCGTCAGGGGGGTGGGGGTGGCTACACCTTC. It specifies CSASRQGGGGGYTF.

The chain couples TRBV10-3 to TRBJ2-3, with D unresolved. Deletions cut 6 bases from V and 0 bases from J, with 7 bases between. The CDR3 covers 13 residues. From germline, CDR1 is ENHRY and CDR2 SYGVKD. CDR3 DNA: TGTGCCATCAGCTCCCCTAGCACAGATACGCAGTATTTT. This gives the protein CAISSPSTDTQYF.

This clone was observed a single time. This rearrangement joins TRBV29-1 to TRBJ1-2; a weak D match, TRBD1 (6 bases). Trimming took off 0 bases at V and 1 base at J, with 15 bases between the two ends. This CDR3 has 16 residues. The germline CDR1 and CDR2 sequences are SQVTM and ANQGSEA. CDR3 in DNA: TGCAGCGTTGAAGATAGGAGGCAGGGGCGTAACTATGGCTACACCTTC. Translating it yields CSVEDRRQGRNYGYTF.

This clone was found once. The chain employs TRBV27 and TRBJ1-2; TRBD1 agrees at 9 bases. J lost 5 bases, V lost 4 bases, and 8 bases had no gene match. This CDR3 spans 15 amino acids. CDR1 MNHEY and CDR2 SMNVEV come from the germline V gene (reference sequence). The CDR3 DNA is TGTGCCAGCAGTTCGATCCGGGACAGGGAATATGGCTACACCTTC. As protein: CASSSIRDREYGYTF.

This clone was seen a single time. The V gene is TRBV7-2, the J gene TRBJ1-6, with TRBD1 matching 8 bases. The CDR3 is 17 residues long. Germline-derived CDR1 and CDR2 are SGHTA and FQGNSA. J was trimmed by 6 bases and V by 2 bases; bases with no gene match: 9. The CDR3 DNA is TGTGCCAGCAGCTTACAAGGACAGGGCGCCCTTAATTCACCCCTCCACTTT. Translation gives CASSLQGQGALNSPLHF.

The chain uses TRBV4-3 and TRBJ1-4; D is unclear. This CDR3 is built from 16 residues. Looked up from germline, CDR1 is LGHNA and CDR2 is YSLEER. With 1 base removed from V and 12 bases from J, the gap between germline ends came to 21 bases. Here the CDR3 DNA reads TGCGCCAGCAGCCAAGCAGGATTCGTTGTTCCAGGCGAACTGTTTTTT. Amino acid sequence: CASSQAGFVVPGELFF.

The gene calls are TRBV28 and TRBJ2-7; 10 bases are a match to TRBD2. The DNA matches TRBJ2-5 better at its end, which makes the J call doubtful. The CDR3 consists of 16 residues. The germline V gene has CDR1 MDHEN and CDR2 SYDVKM. CDR3 DNA: TGTGCCAGCAGTTTAGGGTCTAGCGGGGGCCAGGGGACCCAGTACTTC. Its translation is CASSLGSSGGQGTQYF.

This clone has a single count. DNA for the CDR3: TGTGCCAGCAGCCGAGAAGCGGGGGGGTACACAGATACGCAGTATTTT. Translated: CASSREAGGYTDTQYF. The V and J genes are TRBV6-2 or TRBV6-3 and TRBJ2-3; 10 nucleotides agree with TRBD2. The CDR3 has 16 amino acids. Trimming took 6 bases from V and 2 from J; bases not matched to a gene: 8. Germline CDR1 is MNHEY and CDR2 is SVGEGT.

This clone showed up just once. The rearrangement joins TRBV2 to TRBJ1-5; D uncertain. V lost 7 bases and J lost 5, with 12 bases in between. The CDR3 loop spans 13 amino acids. Looked up from germline, CDR1 is SNHLY and CDR2 is FYNNEI. CDR3 region: CASTGVLYQPQHF. CDR3 sequence (DNA): TGTGCCAGCACCGGCGTTCTATATCAGCCCCAGCATTTT.

The chain recombines TRBV7-2 with TRBJ2-3, with 8 bases fitting TRBD1. Germline CDR1 SGHTA, CDR2 FQGNSA. V dropped 3 bases and J dropped 6; count of bases not matched to a gene: 8. CDR3 length: 15 amino acids. The CDR3 DNA follows: TGTGCCAGCAGCTTGGCCAGGGGGCGCTGGGATACGCAGTATTTT. Residues: CASSLARGRWDTQYF.

A single count supports this clone. The J gene is TRBJ2-3, the V gene TRBV10-3; 8 bases map to TRBD1. Germline CDR1 ENHRY, CDR2 SYGVKD. V shed 7 bases, J shed 4 bases, and the junction held 4 bases outside the gene matches. The CDR3 runs to 13 residues. The CDR3 protein is CAITTGEADTQYF. The CDR3 nucleotides are TGTGCCATCACGACAGGGGAAGCAGATACGCAGTATTTT.

The chain joins TRBV9 to TRBJ2-3, with TRBD1 matching 8 bases. The CDR3 extends over 16 amino acids. Looked up from germline, CDR1 is SGDLS and CDR2 is YYNGEE. V gave up 1 base and J gave up 0 bases; unmatched junction bases: 4. CDR3 residues: CASSVQGAASTDTQYF. CDR3 sequence (DNA): TGTGCCAGCAGCGTACAGGGGGCGGCAAGCACAGATACGCAGTATTTT.

DNA for the CDR3: TGTGCCAGCAGCTTTGGGGGGCGCGGGGAGGAGACCCAGTACTTC. It translates to CASSFGGRGEETQYF. The V call is TRBV7-2, the J call TRBJ2-5; D may correspond to TRBD1 or TRBD2 (6 bases each). The germline V gene encodes CDR1 SGHTA and CDR2 FQGNSA. The V and J ends lost 3 bases and 5 bases respectively, with 16 bases between them. CDR3 length: 15 amino acids. Complete variable domain (other parts from reference TRBV7-2 and TRBJ2-5): GAGVSQSPSNKVTEKGKDVELRCDPISGHTALYWYRQSLGQGLEFLIYFQGNSAPDKSGLPSDRFSAERTGGSVSTLTIQRTQQEDSAVYLCASSFGGRGEETQYFGPGTRLLVL.

The chain recombines TRBV6-2 or TRBV6-3 with TRBJ2-7; 11 bases agree with TRBD1. V lost 0 bases, J lost 1 base, and 2 bases stayed unmatched. Germline-derived CDR1 and CDR2 are MNHEY and SVGEGT. The CDR3 sequence is 16 residues long. CDR3 DNA: TGTGCCAGCAGTTACTCGGGGACAGGGGGTTCCTACGAGCAGTACTTC. This gives the protein CASSYSGTGGSYEQYF.

The chain links TRBV2 to TRBJ1-4; D is perhaps TRBD1 (6 bases). Germline CDR1 and CDR2: SNHLY and FYNNEI. The V and J ends lost 7 bases and 6 bases respectively, with 15 bases between them. The CDR3 is 14 amino acids. Here the CDR3 DNA reads TGTGCCAGCAAGGGGGGGTCATTGGATGAAAAACTGTTTTTT. Translation: CASKGGSLDEKLFF. Filled out from reference TRBV2 and TRBJ1-4, the complete variable domain reads EPEVTQTPSHQVTQMGQEVILRCVPISNHLYFYWYRQILGQKVEFLVSFYNNEISEKSEIFDDQFSVERPDGSNFTLKIRSTKLEDSAMYFCASKGGSLDEKLFFGSGTQLSVL.

The chain uses TRBV7-9 and TRBJ2-5, with 8 bases aligning to TRBD1. Trimming at V came to 6 bases and at J to 5 bases, leaving 11 bases not matched to a gene. Germline CDR1 SEHNR, CDR2 FQNEAQ (reference sequence). This CDR3 has 15 amino acids. The CDR3 coding sequence is TGTGCCAGCAGGGGGACAGGAAGCTCAGTCGAGACCCAGTACTTC. This translates into CASRGTGSSVETQYF.

The chain joins TRBV7-8 to TRBJ1-2; a weak D match, TRBD1 (5 bases). This CDR3 has 16 amino acids. Germline V gives CDR1 SGHVS, CDR2 FQNEAQ. V gave up 3 bases and J gave up 4 bases, with 18 bases separating them. The CDR3 reads CASSLAGTPRSYGYTF. CDR3 in DNA: TGTGCCAGCAGCTTGGCCGGGACCCCGAGAAGCTATGGCTACACCTTC.